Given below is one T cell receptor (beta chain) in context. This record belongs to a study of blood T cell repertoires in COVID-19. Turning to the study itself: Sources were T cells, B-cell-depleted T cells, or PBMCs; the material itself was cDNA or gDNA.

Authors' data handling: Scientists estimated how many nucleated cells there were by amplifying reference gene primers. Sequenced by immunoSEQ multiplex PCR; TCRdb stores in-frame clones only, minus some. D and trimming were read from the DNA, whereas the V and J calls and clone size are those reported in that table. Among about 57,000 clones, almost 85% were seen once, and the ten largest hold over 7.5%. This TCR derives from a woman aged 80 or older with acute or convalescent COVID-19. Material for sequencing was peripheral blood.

The CDR3 loop reads CSAPGPYEQYF. In DNA form, the CDR3 reads TGCAGTGCTCCTGGGCCCTACGAGCAGTACTTC. The chain carries TRBV20-1 and TRBJ2-7; D gene uncertain. The germline V gene has CDR1 DFQATT and CDR2 SNEGSKA (reference sequence). This CDR3 spans 11 amino acids. The ends were cut back, 5 bases at V and 2 bases at J, with 7 bases in the middle.